This T cell receptor beta chain originates from a study of response to subunit inactivated influenza vaccine. This clonotype came up many times. The V end was cut by 4 bases, the J end by 2 bases, with 15 bases between. Germline assignment: CDR1 SGHDN and CDR2 FVKESK. The CDR3 spans 15 residues. In TCRdb, the RT-PCR reads were re-called with MiXCR into one record per CDR3 protein. Here the sample spans 150,000 to 200,000 distinct CDR3 sequences, more than 10% being singletons. The same sample was also used in a study of T cells expressing NK-cell markers. That work contributes: UMIs accompanied the 5'RACE template switching by which TCR beta cDNA was made. Sorted CD3+CD56-NKG2C+, CD3+CD56+NKG2C- and CD3+CD56+NKG2C+ T cells were the source of the TCR beta repertoires. An anti-gamma-delta TCR antibody confined sorting to alpha-beta TCR T cells across several of the experiments. In a handful of donors, dominant CD3+CD56+NKG2C+ clones formed about 1.0-7.0% of CD8+ cells. The same clonotypes also predominated in the CD3+CD56-NKG2C+ fraction of a handful of donors.

The chain carries TRBV14 and TRBJ2-7; D may be TRBD2 (5 bases). This TCR was sampled from a man aged 45 to 65 who received an inactivated influenza vaccine. The input for sequencing was CD8+ T cells sorted from PBMCs, taken roughly 13 days after vaccination. CDR3 coding DNA: TGTGCCAGCAGCCTTATAGGGAGTGCCACCTACGAGCAGTACTTC. Translated, it gives CASSLIGSATYEQYF.